The clone carrying this TCR beta chain showed up just once. The data derive from a study of shared clonotypes between healthy human individuals. Generated by immunoSEQ multiplex PCR, the TCRdb table keeps only in-frame clones and is missing some. The sample holds over a million clones, approximately 80% seen once. The sample was memory CD4+ T cells from PBMCs. Stated subset: CD45RA-negative fraction. The clonotype was recovered from a man in his late teens or twenties in good health. Some clones in this sample may be carry-over from other donors' samples.

CDR3 loop: CASSGHRGNTEAFF. CDR3 DNA sequence: TGTGCCAGCAGTGGGCACAGGGGGAACACTGAAGCTTTCTTT. V is TRBV28 and J is TRBJ1-1; 7 bases agree with TRBD1. Germline lookup yields CDR1 MDHEN and CDR2 SYDVKM. This CDR3 comprises 14 residues. Trimming removed 5 bases from V and 1 base from J; junction bases left unmatched: 4. The variable domain in full, with the rest retrieved from reference TRBV28 and TRBJ1-1, is DVKVTQSSRYLVKRTGEKVFLECVQDMDHENMFWYRQDPGLGLRLIYFSYDVKMKEKGDIPEGYSVSREKKERFSLILESASTNQTSMYLCASSGHRGNTEAFFGQGTRLTVV.